The sequence of this T cell receptor (beta chain) was determined in a study of PD-L1 blockade in urothelial cancer. Sequencing used immunoSEQ multiplex PCR; TCRdb keeps in-frame clones, though not all of them. The sample lists tens of thousands of clones, approximately 81% occurring once. V was clipped by 4 bases and J by 6 bases; unmatched bases: 8. Germline lookup yields CDR1 LGHNA and CDR2 YSLEER. The CDR3 runs to 15 residues. The time point: pretreatment peripheral blood. Individual patients had between 1 and 8 samples, taken pretreatment and on-treatment. The sample in question was PBMCs, obtained around atezolizumab (anti-PD-L1) treatment. The sequence was obtained from a man aged 65-85 years with urothelial cancer. The V and J genes are TRBV4-3 and TRBJ2-2; TRBD1 matches at 7 bases. The CDR3 nucleotides are TGCGCCAGCAGCCGTTCGACAGGGTCTTCCGGGGAGCTGTTTTTT. Translated, it gives CASSRSTGSSGELFF.